A single T cell receptor (beta chain) is shown here with its context. The data belong to a study of blood T cells in healthy people across ages. The authors ran a second PCR of roughly 7 to 11 cycles using a sample-barcoded 5' primer and a J-beta primer mix. One entry per CDR3 protein results from TCRdb running MiXCR on the 5' RACE reads. The repertoire has 1.5 million to 2 million distinct CDR3 sequences, around half of them found once; the top ten carry 2.1%. In germline, CDR1 is SQVTM, CDR2 ANQGSEA. CDR3 length: 14 amino acids. Losses at the gene ends were 3 bases for V and 6 bases for J; bases not matched to a gene: 9.

The sequenced sample was blood. The gene calls are TRBV29-1 and TRBJ1-2; TRBD1 aligns across 8 bases. The sequence was obtained from a woman between 40 and 50 years old in good health. The CDR3 DNA reads TGCAGCGTTGAGGACAGGGATATCGTCGATGGCTACACCTTC. It encodes CSVEDRDIVDGYTF.